The clone carrying this TCR beta chain was counted ten times or more. Researchers built TCR beta libraries using quantitative 5'-RACE with molecular barcodes. TCRdb used MiXCR to reprocess the 5' RACE reads, holding one entry per CDR3 protein. The sample has 250,000 to 400,000 distinct CDR3 sequences; around a tenth are singletons. This CDR3 is built from 14 residues. V lost 6 bases and J lost 1, with 15 bases in between. Per the germline V gene, CDR1 is DFQATT and CDR2 is SNEGSKA (reference sequence). The sample originates from a study of CD8 T cells in ankylosing spondylitis. The sequencing input was blood, either unsorted or a sorted T cell fraction (not recorded which). The V and J genes are TRBV20-1 and TRBJ2-5, with a tentative D call TRBD1 (6 bases). The sequence came from a female donor with ankylosing spondylitis or in good health (not recorded which). CDR3 protein: CSAKFRGIQETQYF. In DNA form, the CDR3 reads TGCAGTGCCAAATTCAGGGGTATCCAAGAGACCCAGTACTTC.